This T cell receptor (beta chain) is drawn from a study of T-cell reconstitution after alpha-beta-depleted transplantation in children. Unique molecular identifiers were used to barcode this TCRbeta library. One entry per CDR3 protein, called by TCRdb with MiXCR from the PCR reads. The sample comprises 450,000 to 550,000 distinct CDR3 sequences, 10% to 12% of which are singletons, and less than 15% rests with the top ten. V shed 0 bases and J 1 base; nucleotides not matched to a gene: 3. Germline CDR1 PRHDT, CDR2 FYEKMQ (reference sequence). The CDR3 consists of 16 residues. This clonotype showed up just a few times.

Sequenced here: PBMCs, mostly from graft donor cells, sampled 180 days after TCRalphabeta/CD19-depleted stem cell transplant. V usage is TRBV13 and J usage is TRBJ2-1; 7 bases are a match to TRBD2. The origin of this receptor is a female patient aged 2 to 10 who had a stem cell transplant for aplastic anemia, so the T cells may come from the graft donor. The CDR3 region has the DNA TGTGCCAGCAGCTTAGGACTAGCGCGATCCTACAATGAGCAGTTCTTC. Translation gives CASSLGLARSYNEQFF.